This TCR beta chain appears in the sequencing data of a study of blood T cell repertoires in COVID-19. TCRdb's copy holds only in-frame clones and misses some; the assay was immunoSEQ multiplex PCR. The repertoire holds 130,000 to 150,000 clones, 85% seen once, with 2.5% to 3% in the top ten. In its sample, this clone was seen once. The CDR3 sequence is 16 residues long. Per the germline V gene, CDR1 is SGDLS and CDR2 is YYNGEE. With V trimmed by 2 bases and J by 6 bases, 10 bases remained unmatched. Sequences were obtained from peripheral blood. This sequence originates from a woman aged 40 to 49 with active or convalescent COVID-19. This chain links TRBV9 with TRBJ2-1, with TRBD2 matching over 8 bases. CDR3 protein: CASSVLPGLGANEQFF. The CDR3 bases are TGTGCCAGCAGCGTTCTCCCGGGACTAGGGGCCAATGAGCAGTTCTTC.